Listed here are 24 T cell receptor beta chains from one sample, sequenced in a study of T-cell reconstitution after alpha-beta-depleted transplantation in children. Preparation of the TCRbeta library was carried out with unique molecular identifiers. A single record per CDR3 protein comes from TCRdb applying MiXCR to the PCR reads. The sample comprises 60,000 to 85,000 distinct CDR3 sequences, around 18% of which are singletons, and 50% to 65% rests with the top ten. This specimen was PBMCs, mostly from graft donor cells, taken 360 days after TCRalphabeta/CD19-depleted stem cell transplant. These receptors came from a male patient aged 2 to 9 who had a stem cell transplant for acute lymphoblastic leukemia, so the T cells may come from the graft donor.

CDR3 region: CSARGGLAVWETQYF. The CDR3 DNA reads TGCAGTGCTAGAGGGGGACTAGCGGTGTGGGAGACCCAGTACTTC. This chain joins TRBV20-1 and TRBJ2-5, with 11 bases aligning to TRBD2. The germline V gene encodes CDR1 DFQATT and CDR2 SNEGSKA (reference sequence). The CDR3 is 15 amino acids. Trimming took 1 base from V and 5 from J; bases not matched to a gene: 6.

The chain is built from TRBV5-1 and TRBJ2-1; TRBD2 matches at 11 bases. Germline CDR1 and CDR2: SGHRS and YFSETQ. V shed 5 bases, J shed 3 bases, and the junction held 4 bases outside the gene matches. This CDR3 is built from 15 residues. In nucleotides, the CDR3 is TGCGCCAGCAGTCGACTAGCGGGGATCTACAATGAGCAGTTCTTC. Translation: CASSRLAGIYNEQFF.

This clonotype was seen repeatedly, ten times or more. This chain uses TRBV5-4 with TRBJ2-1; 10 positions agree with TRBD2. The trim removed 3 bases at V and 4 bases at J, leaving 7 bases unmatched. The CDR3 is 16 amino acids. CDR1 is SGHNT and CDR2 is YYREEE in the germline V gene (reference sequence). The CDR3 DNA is TGTGCCAGCAGCTGGGGCCAGCGGGAGGGGTACAATGAGCAGTTCTTC. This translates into CASSWGQREGYNEQFF.

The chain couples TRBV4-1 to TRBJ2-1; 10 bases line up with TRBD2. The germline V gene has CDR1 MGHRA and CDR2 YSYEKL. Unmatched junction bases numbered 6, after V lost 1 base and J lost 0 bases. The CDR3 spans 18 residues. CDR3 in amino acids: CASSQGLAGLSSYNEQFF. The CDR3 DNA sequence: TGCGCCAGCAGCCAAGGACTAGCGGGCTTGAGCTCCTACAATGAGCAGTTCTTC.

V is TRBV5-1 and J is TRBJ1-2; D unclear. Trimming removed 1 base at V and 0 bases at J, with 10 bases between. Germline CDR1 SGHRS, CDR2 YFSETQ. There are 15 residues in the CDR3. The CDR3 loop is CASSLRGAANYGYTF. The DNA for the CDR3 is TGCGCCAGCAGCTTGCGGGGAGCTGCTAACTATGGCTACACCTTC. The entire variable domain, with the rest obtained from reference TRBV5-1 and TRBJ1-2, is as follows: KAGVTQTPRYLIKTRGQQVTLSCSPISGHRSVSWYQQTPGQGLQFLFEYFSETQRNKGNFPGRFSGRQFSNSRSEMNVSTLELGDSALYLCASSLRGAANYGYTFGSGTRLTVV.

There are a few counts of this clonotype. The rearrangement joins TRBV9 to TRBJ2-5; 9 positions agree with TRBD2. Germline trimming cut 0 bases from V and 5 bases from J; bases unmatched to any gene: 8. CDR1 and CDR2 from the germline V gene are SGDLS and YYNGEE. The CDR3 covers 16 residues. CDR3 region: CASSVAGGRAGETQYF. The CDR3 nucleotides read TGTGCCAGCAGCGTAGCGGGCGGGAGGGCCGGTGAGACCCAGTACTTC.

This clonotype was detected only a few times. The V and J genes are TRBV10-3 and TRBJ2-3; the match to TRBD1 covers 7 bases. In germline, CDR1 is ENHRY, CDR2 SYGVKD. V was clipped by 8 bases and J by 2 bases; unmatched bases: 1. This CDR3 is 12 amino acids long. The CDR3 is CAIGQATDTQYF. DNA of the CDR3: TGTGCCATCGGACAGGCCACAGATACGCAGTATTTT.

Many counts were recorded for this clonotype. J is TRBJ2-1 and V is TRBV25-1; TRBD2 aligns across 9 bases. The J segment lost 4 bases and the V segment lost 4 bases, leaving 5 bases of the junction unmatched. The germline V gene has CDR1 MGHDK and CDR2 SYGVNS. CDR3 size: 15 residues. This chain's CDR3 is CASSALAGSYNEQFF. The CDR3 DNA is TGTGCCAGCAGTGCCCTAGCGGGATCTTACAATGAGCAGTTCTTC.

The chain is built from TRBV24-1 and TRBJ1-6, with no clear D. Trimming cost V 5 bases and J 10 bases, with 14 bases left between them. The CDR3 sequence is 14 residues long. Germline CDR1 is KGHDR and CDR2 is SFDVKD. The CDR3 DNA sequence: TGTGCCACCAGTGCTAGAGACATCGGGTCACCCCTCCACTTT. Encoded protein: CATSARDIGSPLHF.

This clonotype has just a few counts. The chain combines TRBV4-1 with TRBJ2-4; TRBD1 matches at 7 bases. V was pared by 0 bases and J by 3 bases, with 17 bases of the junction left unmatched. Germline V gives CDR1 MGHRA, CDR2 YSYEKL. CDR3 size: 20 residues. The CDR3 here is CASSQDLGGQANLVKNIQYF. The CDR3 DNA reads TGCGCCAGCAGCCAAGATTTAGGTGGACAGGCGAACTTAGTCAAAAACATTCAGTACTTC.

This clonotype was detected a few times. CDR3 sequence reads: CASSLRETSYEQYF. CDR3 in DNA: TGTGCCAGCAGCTTACGGGAGACCTCCTACGAGCAGTACTTC. The genes are TRBV7-8 and TRBJ2-7, with D possibly matching TRBD2 (6 bases). The CDR3 consists of 14 residues. The V gene's germline CDR1 is SGHVS and CDR2 FQNEAQ. The V end lost 2 bases, the J end lost 0 bases, and 8 bases lay between the germline ends. The variable domain in full, with the rest retrieved from reference TRBV7-8 and TRBJ2-7, is GAGVSQSPRYKVAKRGQDVALRCDPISGHVSLFWYQQALGQGPEFLTYFQNEAQLDKSGLPSDRFFAERPEGSVSTLKIQRTQQEDSAVYLCASSLRETSYEQYFGPGTRLTVT.

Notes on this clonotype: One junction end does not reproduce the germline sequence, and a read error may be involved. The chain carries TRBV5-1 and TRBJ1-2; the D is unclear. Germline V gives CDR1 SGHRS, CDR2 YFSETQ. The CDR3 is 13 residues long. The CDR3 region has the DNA TGCGCCAGCAGACGTGGACTTAACTATTGCTACACCTTC. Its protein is CASRRGLNYCYTF. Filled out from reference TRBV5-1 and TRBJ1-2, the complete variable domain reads KAGVTQTPRYLIKTRGQQVTLSCSPISGHRSVSWYQQTPGQGLQFLFEYFSETQRNKGNFPGRFSGRQFSNSRSEMNVSTLELGDSALYLCASRRGLNYCYTFGSGTRLTVV.

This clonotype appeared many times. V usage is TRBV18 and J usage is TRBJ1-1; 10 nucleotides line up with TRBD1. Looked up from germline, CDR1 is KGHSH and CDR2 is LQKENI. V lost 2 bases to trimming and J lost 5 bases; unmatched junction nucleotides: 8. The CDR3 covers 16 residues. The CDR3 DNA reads TGTGCCAGCTCACCATATCGACAGGGGGCAGGTACTGAAGCTTTCTTT. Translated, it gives CASSPYRQGAGTEAFF.

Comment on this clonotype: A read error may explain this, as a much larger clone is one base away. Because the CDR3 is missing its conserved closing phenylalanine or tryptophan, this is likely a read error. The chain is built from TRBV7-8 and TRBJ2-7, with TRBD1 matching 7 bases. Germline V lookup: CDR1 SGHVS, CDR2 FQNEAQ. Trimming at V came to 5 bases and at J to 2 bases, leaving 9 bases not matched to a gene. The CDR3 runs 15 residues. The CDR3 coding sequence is TGTGCCAGCAGCATCGGGACAGCCCTACCCTACGAGCAGTACTAC. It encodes CASSIGTALPYEQYY.

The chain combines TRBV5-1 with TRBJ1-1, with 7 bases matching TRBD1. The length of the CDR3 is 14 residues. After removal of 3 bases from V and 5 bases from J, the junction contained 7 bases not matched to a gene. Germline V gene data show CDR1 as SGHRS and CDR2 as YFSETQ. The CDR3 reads CASSWNRGRTEAFF. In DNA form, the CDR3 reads TGCGCCAGCAGCTGGAACAGGGGCAGAACTGAAGCTTTCTTT.

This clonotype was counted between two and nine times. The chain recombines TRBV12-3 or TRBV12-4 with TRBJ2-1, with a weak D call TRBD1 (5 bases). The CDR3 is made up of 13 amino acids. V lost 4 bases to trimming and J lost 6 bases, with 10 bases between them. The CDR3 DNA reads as TGTGCCAGCAGTTACCCCCAGGGCAATGAGCAGTTCTTC. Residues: CASSYPQGNEQFF.

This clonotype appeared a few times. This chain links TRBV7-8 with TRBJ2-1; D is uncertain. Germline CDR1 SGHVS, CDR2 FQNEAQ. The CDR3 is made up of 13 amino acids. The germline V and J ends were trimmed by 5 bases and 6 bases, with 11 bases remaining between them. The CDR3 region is CASSKTRGNEQFF. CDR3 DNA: TGTGCCAGCAGCAAGACTCGAGGCAATGAGCAGTTCTTC.

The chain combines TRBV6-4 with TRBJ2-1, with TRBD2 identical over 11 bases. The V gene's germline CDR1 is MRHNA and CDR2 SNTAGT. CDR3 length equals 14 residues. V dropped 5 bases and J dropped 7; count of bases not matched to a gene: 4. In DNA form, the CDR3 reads TGTGCCAGCAGTACTAGCGGGAGTCGGAATGAGCAGTTCTTC. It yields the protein CASSTSGSRNEQFF.

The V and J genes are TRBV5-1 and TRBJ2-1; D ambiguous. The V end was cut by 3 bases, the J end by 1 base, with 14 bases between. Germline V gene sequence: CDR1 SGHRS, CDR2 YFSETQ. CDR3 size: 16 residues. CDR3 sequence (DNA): TGCGCCAGCAGCTCCATCGACCAACTATCCTACAATGAGCAGTTCTTC. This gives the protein CASSSIDQLSYNEQFF.

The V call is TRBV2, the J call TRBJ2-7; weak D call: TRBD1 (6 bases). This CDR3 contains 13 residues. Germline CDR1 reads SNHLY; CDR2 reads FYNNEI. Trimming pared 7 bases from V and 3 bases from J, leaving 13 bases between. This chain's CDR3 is CASKRGTLYEQYF. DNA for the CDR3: TGTGCCAGCAAGAGGGGGACCCTCTACGAGCAGTACTTC.

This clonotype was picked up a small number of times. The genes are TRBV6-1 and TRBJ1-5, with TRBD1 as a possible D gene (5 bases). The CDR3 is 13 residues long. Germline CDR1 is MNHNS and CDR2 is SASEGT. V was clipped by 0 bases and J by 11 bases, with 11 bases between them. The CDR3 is CASSEAHGGAQHF. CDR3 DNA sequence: TGTGCCAGCAGTGAAGCGCACGGGGGGGCCCAGCATTTT.

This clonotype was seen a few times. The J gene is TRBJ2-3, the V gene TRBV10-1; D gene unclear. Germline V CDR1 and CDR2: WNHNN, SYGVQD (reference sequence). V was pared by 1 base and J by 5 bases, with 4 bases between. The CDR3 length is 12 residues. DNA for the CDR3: TGCGCCAGCAGTGAGTTAGAAGATACGCAGTATTTT. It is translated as CASSELEDTQYF.

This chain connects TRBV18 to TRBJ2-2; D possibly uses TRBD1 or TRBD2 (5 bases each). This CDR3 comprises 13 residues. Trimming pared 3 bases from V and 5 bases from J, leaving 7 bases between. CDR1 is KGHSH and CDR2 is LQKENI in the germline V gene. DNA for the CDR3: TGTGCCAGCTCACCGTGGGGGACCGGGGAGCTGTTTTTT. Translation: CASSPWGTGELFF. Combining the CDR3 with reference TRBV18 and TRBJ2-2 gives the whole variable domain NAGVMQNPRHLVRRRGQEARLRCSPMKGHSHVYWYRQLPEEGLKFMVYLQKENIIDESGMPKERFSAEFPKEGPSILRIQQVVRGDSAAYFCASSPWGTGELFFGEGSRLTVL.

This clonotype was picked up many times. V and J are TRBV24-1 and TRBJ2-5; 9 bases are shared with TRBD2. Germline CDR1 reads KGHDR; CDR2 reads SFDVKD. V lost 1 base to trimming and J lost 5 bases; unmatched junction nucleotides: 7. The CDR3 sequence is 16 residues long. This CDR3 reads CATSDFTASGKETQYF. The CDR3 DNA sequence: TGTGCCACCAGTGATTTTACGGCTAGCGGGAAGGAGACCCAGTACTTC.